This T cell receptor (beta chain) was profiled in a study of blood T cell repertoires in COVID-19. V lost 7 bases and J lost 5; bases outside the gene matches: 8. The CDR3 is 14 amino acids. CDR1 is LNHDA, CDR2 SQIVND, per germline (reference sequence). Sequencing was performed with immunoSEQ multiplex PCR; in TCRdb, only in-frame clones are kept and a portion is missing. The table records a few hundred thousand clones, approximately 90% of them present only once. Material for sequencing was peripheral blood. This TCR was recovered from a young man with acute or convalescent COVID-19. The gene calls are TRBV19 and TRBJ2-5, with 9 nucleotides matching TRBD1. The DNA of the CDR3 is TGTGCCAGTACGCCACAGGGGGCAGGCGAGACCCAGTACTTC. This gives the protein CASTPQGAGETQYF.